This T cell receptor (beta chain) was recovered during a study of blood T cells in healthy people across ages (dated by TCRdb to the mid-2010s). For context, the study as a whole: In model experiments, template switching captured roughly one uniquely barcoded TCR beta cDNA molecule for every two T cells. The donors were divided into four age groups: young (average approximately 17 years), middle-aged (about 40), aged (62) and long-lived (roughly 82). To avoid experimental bias, donors of different ages were randomly spread across the sequencing lanes. Using deep sequencing normalized with unique cDNA molecular identifiers, the study measured how TCR beta repertoire diversity changes with age. Using the same blood draw, the study looked at two additional independent replicas of 1 million unique cDNA reads for two donors, one aged 18 to 29 and the other aged 80 or older.

The library was built by means of 5' RACE. Sequencing used an Illumina HiSeq 2500. The second PCR ran for roughly 6 to 11 cycles and used a J-beta primer mix along with a sample-barcoded 5' primer. Each TCR beta cDNA molecule received a unique molecular identifier from a template-switch 5' adaptor carrying 12 random nucleotides. At least 3 million CDR3-containing paired-end reads were obtained from each sample. The Mint cDNA synthesis kit, primed by a TRBC-specific oligonucleotide, was used to synthesize first-strand cDNA from all RNA. Following uracil-DNA glycosylase treatment, a first 18-cycle PCR with universal primers M1SS and BC2_uni_R was performed on all cDNA. Under the source paper's analysis protocol: Normalization of each sample was performed by random selection of 1 million high-quality reads, each carrying a distinct molecular identifier. Reads with shared molecular identifiers were discarded instead of being binned into consensus sequences. MiTCR, set to a Q25 quality threshold and the strictest error-elimination algorithm, was used for CDR3 identification, clonotype clustering and error correction. A nonparametric unseen species model using Euler transformation provided a lower-bound estimate of total TCR beta diversity. TCRdb ran its own pipeline on the public reads, namely fastp trimming at Q25 and MiXCR clone calling, and kept in-frame beta chains. Rows with one shared CDR3 protein collapse into an entry with the most common genes and DNA. TCRdb, not the authors, supplied the V and J calls. Here the sample has 700,000 to 950,000 distinct CDR3 sequences; roughly two fifths occur a single time. The ten biggest clones cover about 20% of the sample.

Measured from the cysteine to the phenylalanine, the CDR3 is 15 residues long. CDR3 DNA is the only sequence kept; it has 45 bases, read in frame from the first base. Clipping removes 0 bases from V and 8 bases from J, with 6 as the unmatched junction base count. CDR1 and CDR2 were assigned from the germline V gene as SGHRS and YFSETQ. With regard to this clonotype: This clone's antigen is unknown. No base quality values were provided; no much bigger clone lies one nucleotide off.

What the study reported, not specific to this receptor: Because donor CMV infection status was unknown, age-related changes in expanded clonotypes were potentially confounded. Compared with the aged group, more naive CD4+ T cells, fewer expanded clones and increased TCR diversity were shown by the long-lived group, suggesting age selection. Since profiling was done on bulk unsorted PBMCs, naive and antigen-experienced compartments could not be conclusively compared. There was a strong correlation between observed TCR beta diversity and the percentage of naive T cells measured by flow cytometry. Estimates of total diversity from one million sequenced T cells were regarded as lower bounds and underestimates. As age increased, observed TCR beta diversity per million T cells dropped in a roughly linear way, and a significant reduction was already evident by age 40.

Donors were 39 systemically healthy Caucasian individuals from Russia aged roughly 6 to 100 years. Around 9.8 milliliters of peripheral blood were collected from each donor into EDTA-treated Vacutainer tubes. Ficoll-Paque density-gradient centrifugation was used to isolate PBMCs, with at least 6.5 million per sample. Trizol reagent was used to extract total RNA from the PBMCs, yielding at least 5.5 micrograms per sample. Naive CD45RAhigh/CD27high T cell percentages were measured by flow cytometry on a PBMC aliquot from every donor. This TCR was sampled from a woman aged 60-75 years in good health. This chain is built from TRBV5-1 and TRBJ1-4; a stretch of 8 junction bases matches TRBD1. What was sequenced was blood. The CDR3 reads as follows: CASSLAQGASEKLFF. The nucleotides read TGCGCCAGCAGCTTGGCCCAGGGGGCTAGCGAAAAACTGTTTTTT.